This TCR beta chain was obtained from a study of blood T cell repertoires in COVID-19. Overall study: Italy, Spain and the United States were the sources of the convalescent and acute COVID-19 samples.

The protocol was immunoSEQ multiplex PCR, while the TCRdb copy is restricted to in-frame clones and leaves out a portion. The sample records tens of thousands of clones, about 92% being singletons. Losses at the gene ends were 5 bases for V and 4 bases for J; bases not matched to a gene: 5. The CDR3 totals 13 residues. Germline CDR1 SGHKS, CDR2 YYEKEE (reference sequence). This TCR was recovered from a human donor in a cohort sampled during active COVID-19. The chain carries TRBV5-5 and TRBJ2-7; 8 positions match TRBD1. The specimen was peripheral blood. CDR3 coding DNA: TGTGCCAGCAGTCACGGGACAGGTTACGAGCAGTACTTC. This gives the protein CASSHGTGYEQYF.